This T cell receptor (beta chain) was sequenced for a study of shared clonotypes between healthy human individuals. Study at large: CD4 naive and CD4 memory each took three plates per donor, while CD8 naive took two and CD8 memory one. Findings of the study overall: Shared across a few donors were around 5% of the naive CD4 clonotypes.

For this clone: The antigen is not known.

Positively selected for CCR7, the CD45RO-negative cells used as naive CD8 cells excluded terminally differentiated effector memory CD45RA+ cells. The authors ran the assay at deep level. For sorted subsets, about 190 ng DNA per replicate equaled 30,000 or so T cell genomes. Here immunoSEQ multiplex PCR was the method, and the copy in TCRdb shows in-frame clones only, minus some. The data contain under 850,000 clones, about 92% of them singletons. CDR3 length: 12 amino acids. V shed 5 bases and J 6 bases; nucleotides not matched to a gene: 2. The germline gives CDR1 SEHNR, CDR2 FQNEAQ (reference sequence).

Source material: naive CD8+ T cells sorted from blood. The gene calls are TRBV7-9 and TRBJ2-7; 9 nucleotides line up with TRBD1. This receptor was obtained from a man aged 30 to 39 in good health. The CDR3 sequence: CASSRDRVEQYF. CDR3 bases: TGTGCCAGCAGCAGGGACAGGGTCGAGCAGTACTTC.